These 14 T cell receptor beta chains came from one sample sequenced in a study of blood T cell repertoires in COVID-19. Sequenced by immunoSEQ multiplex PCR; TCRdb stores in-frame clones only, minus some. The data contain about 99,000 clones, roughly 87% of them singletons. Sample: peripheral blood. The receptors derive from a human donor in a cohort sampled during active COVID-19.

V gene TRBV9 combines with J gene TRBJ2-7; the match to TRBD2 covers 9 bases. CDR1 and CDR2 from the germline V gene are SGDLS and YYNGEE. V was pared by 3 bases and J by 1 base, with 5 bases of the junction left unmatched. This CDR3 spans 15 amino acids. The CDR3 DNA follows: TGTGCCAGCAGCGCCCTTAGCGGGGGATCCTACGAGCAGTACTTC. Its protein product is CASSALSGGSYEQYF. The whole variable domain, filled in from reference TRBV9 and TRBJ2-7, reads DSGVTQTPKHLITATGQRVTLRCSPRSGDLSVYWYQQSLDQGLQFLIQYYNGEERAKGNILERFSAQQFPDLHSELNLSSLELGDSALYFCASSALSGGSYEQYFGPGTRLTVT.

This chain connects TRBV30 to TRBJ1-4; TRBD1 matches 10 bases. V lost 4 bases to trimming and J lost 0 bases; unmatched junction nucleotides: 2. In germline, CDR1 is GTSNPN, CDR2 SVGIG (reference sequence). The CDR3 sequence is 15 residues long. CDR3 residues: CAWIGQGATNEKLFF. The CDR3 DNA reads as TGTGCCTGGATAGGACAGGGGGCAACTAATGAAAAACTGTTTTTT.

V usage is TRBV27 and J usage is TRBJ1-2, with a possible D match to TRBD1 (6 bases). The germline CDR1 and CDR2 sequences are MNHEY and SMNVEV (reference sequence). Trimming removed 3 bases at V and 4 bases at J, with 12 bases between. The CDR3 has 14 residues. The CDR3 loop reads CASSFGVGGYGYTF. CDR3 in DNA: TGTGCCAGCAGTTTCGGGGTAGGGGGCTATGGCTACACCTTC.

The gene calls are TRBV5-1 and TRBJ2-2, with a tentative D call TRBD2 (5 bases). V was shortened by 7 bases and J by 5 bases, with 12 bases between the two germline ends. Germline V gene lookup returns CDR1 SGHRS and CDR2 YFSETQ. CDR3 length: 13 amino acids. In DNA form, the CDR3 reads TGCGCCAGCGAGGTACCGGGGACCGGGGAGCTGTTTTTT. Protein product: CASEVPGTGELFF.

V usage is TRBV28 and J usage is TRBJ2-5; 7 nucleotides line up with TRBD1. The assigned J gene may be wrong: the sequence end matches TRBJ2-7 better. The CDR3 spans 14 residues. The germline gives CDR1 MDHEN, CDR2 SYDVKM. The CDR3 loop reads CASSFEGAIYEQYF. CDR3 sequence (DNA): TGTGCCAGCAGTTTTGAGGGGGCAATCTACGAGCAGTACTTC.

The chain recombines TRBV2 with TRBJ1-5; tentatively, D is TRBD1 (5 bases). The V end lost 6 bases, the J end lost 2 bases, and 17 bases lay between the germline ends. The CDR3 loop spans 16 amino acids. CDR1 is SNHLY, CDR2 FYNNEI, per germline. Here the CDR3 DNA reads TGTGCCAGCAGCGAGATGGGGGGATTGGGCAATCAGCCCCAGCATTTT. The encoded protein is CASSEMGGLGNQPQHF. Together with reference TRBV2 and TRBJ1-5, the CDR3 gives the full variable domain: EPEVTQTPSHQVTQMGQEVILRCVPISNHLYFYWYRQILGQKVEFLVSFYNNEISEKSEIFDDQFSVERPDGSNFTLKIRSTKLEDSAMYFCASSEMGGLGNQPQHFGDGTRLSIL.

This clone was seen once. The V call is TRBV6-1, the J call TRBJ1-1; 7 bases are a match to TRBD1. V was clipped by 2 bases and J by 1 base; unmatched bases: 7. There are 16 residues in the CDR3. The germline gives CDR1 MNHNS, CDR2 SASEGT. The CDR3 region is CASSEWRGQWNTEAFF. As DNA, the CDR3 is TGTGCCAGCAGTGAATGGAGGGGACAGTGGAACACTGAAGCTTTCTTT.

This rearrangement joins TRBV7-9 to TRBJ2-3; D is unclear. Germline V gene lookup returns CDR1 SEHNR and CDR2 FQNEAQ (reference sequence). The CDR3 is 13 residues long. The V gene lost 5 bases and the J gene lost 0 bases, with 6 bases spanning the gap. Written as DNA, the CDR3 is TGTGCCAGCAGCGAGGCCAGCACAGATACGCAGTATTTT. Protein sequence: CASSEASTDTQYF.

This chain links TRBV5-1 with TRBJ2-5; TRBD2 matches 12 bases. V shed 4 bases and J 2 bases; nucleotides not matched to a gene: 6. Germline loops: CDR1 SGHRS, CDR2 YFSETQ. The length of the CDR3 is 16 residues. CDR3 protein: CASSLSGTSGQETQYF. The CDR3 DNA sequence: TGCGCCAGCAGCCTGTCGGGGACTAGCGGGCAAGAGACCCAGTACTTC.

The chain carries TRBV5-1 and TRBJ1-2; tentative D call: TRBD1 (6 bases). V gave up 0 bases and J gave up 0 bases, with 6 bases separating them. The CDR3 extends over 14 amino acids. The germline V gene has CDR1 SGHRS and CDR2 YFSETQ. CDR3 DNA: TGCGCCAGCAGCTTGGGGACAGCTAACTATGGCTACACCTTC. It is translated as CASSLGTANYGYTF.

V usage is TRBV24-1 and J usage is TRBJ2-2; D is perhaps TRBD2 (5 bases). V gave up 9 bases and J gave up 2 bases, with 12 bases separating them. The CDR3 loop spans 14 amino acids. Germline V gives CDR1 KGHDR, CDR2 SFDVKD. CDR3 protein: CATGETLNTGELFF. The CDR3 DNA follows: TGTGCCACCGGGGAGACCCTAAACACCGGGGAGCTGTTTTTT.

The CDR3, as DNA: TGTGCCAGCTCGCTCAACGAAGCTAGCAGCACAGATACGCAGTATTTT. Its translation: CASSLNEASSTDTQYF. The chain is built from TRBV18 and TRBJ2-3; D possibly corresponds to TRBD2 (5 bases). The CDR3 extends over 16 amino acids. CDR1 KGHSH and CDR2 LQKENI come from the germline V gene. Trimming removed 6 bases at V and 0 bases at J, with 16 bases between.

This sequence joins TRBV19 and TRBJ1-1; 7 positions agree with TRBD1. Per germline, CDR1 LNHDA and CDR2 SQIVND (reference sequence). The junction had 8 bases not matched to a gene; V was cut back by 5 bases and J by 5 bases. The CDR3 covers 14 residues. CDR3 amino acids: CASSLRDRSTEAFF. Written as DNA, the CDR3 is TGTGCCAGTAGTCTACGGGACAGATCGACTGAAGCTTTCTTT.

The rearrangement joins TRBV18 to TRBJ2-1, with unresolved D. The CDR3 spans 17 residues. Trimming left V 3 bases short and J 0 bases short, with 15 bases between. CDR1 is KGHSH and CDR2 is LQKENI in the germline V gene. The chain's CDR3 is CASSPWQRLNSYNEQFF. DNA of the CDR3: TGTGCCAGCTCACCGTGGCAGAGACTGAACTCCTACAATGAGCAGTTCTTC.